These 18 T cell receptor beta chains were sequenced from one sample in a study of brain T cells in children with intractable seizures (dated by TCRdb to about 2021). Interpreted using the paper, the time point label stands for: blood from clinic visit 5 months post-surgery; TSC patient then seizure free. The protocol used for the library was the immunoSEQ multiplex PCR assay. TCRdb's version of the immuneACCESS table is confined to in-frame rearrangements and falls short of the full clone set. An unresolved V gene accounts for under half of the shortfall where checked; the remainder is of unknown origin. The sample contains about 340,000 clones, nearly 95% of them found a single time. The ten largest clones take up 4.5% to 7% of the sample. This specimen consisted of peripheral blood, obtained 4 to 6 months after surgery. All receptors derive from a boy younger than two with tuberous sclerosis and intractable seizures.

The rearrangement joins TRBV24-1 to TRBJ1-2; D gene unclear. The germline CDR1 and CDR2 sequences are KGHDR and SFDVKD. The ends were cut back, 1 base at V and 8 bases at J, with 7 bases in the middle. The CDR3 runs 12 residues. CDR3 sequence (DNA): TGTGCCACCAGTGATTTCGGGGAGGGCTACACCTTC. This encodes CATSDFGEGYTF.

V usage is TRBV7-9 and J usage is TRBJ2-3; D is undetermined. This CDR3 has 14 residues. Deletions cut 5 bases from V and 8 bases from J, with 17 bases between. Germline V gives CDR1 SEHNR, CDR2 FQNEAQ (reference sequence). CDR3 in DNA: TGTGCCAGCAGCCCCCCTGGGAAAGTTGGTACGCAGTATTTT. Its translation is CASSPPGKVGTQYF. The variable domain in full, with the rest retrieved from reference TRBV7-9 and TRBJ2-3, is DTGVSQNPRHKITKRGQNVTFRCDPISEHNRLYWYRQTLGQGPEFLTYFQNEAQLEKSRLLSDRFSAERPKGSFSTLEIQRTEQGDSAMYLCASSPPGKVGTQYFGPGTRLTVL.

J is TRBJ1-1 and V is TRBV7-9; maybe TRBD1 (6 bases). The germline V gene has CDR1 SEHNR and CDR2 FQNEAQ (reference sequence). V was clipped by 4 bases and J by 8 bases, with 8 bases between them. The CDR3 runs 11 residues. Written as DNA, the CDR3 is TGTGCCAGCAGCTGGGGGACAGAAGCTTTCTTT. As protein: CASSWGTEAFF.

The J gene is TRBJ2-1, the V gene TRBV27, with D unresolved. This CDR3 is built from 13 residues. The germline CDR1 and CDR2 sequences are MNHEY and SMNVEV (reference sequence). Trimming removed 0 bases at V and 6 bases at J, with 6 bases between. The CDR3 region is CASSLSPLNEQFF. Here the CDR3 DNA reads TGTGCCAGCAGTTTATCGCCTCTCAATGAGCAGTTCTTC.

This chain uses TRBV6-5 with TRBJ1-2, with D hard to call. The V gene lost 6 bases and the J gene lost 6 bases, with 14 bases spanning the gap. CDR3 length: 13 residues. The V gene's germline CDR1 is MNHEY and CDR2 SVGAGI. The CDR3, as DNA: TGTGCCAGCAGGAGAGGACGGCTTAATGGCTACACCTTC. Protein: CASRRGRLNGYTF.

The chain joins TRBV6-5 to TRBJ1-2; a weak D match, TRBD1 (5 bases). Germline V gene lookup returns CDR1 MNHEY and CDR2 SVGAGI. CDR3 length: 15 amino acids. V lost 7 bases, J lost 0 bases, and 15 bases lay in between. CDR3 amino acids: CASTINPGTNYGYTF. Written as DNA, the CDR3 is TGTGCCAGCACCATAAACCCAGGGACTAACTATGGCTACACCTTC.

The chain links TRBV19 to TRBJ1-5; D gene ambiguous. The CDR3 extends over 15 amino acids. V lost 6 bases, J lost 0 bases, and 12 bases lay in between. The germline gives CDR1 LNHDA, CDR2 SQIVND (reference sequence). In DNA, the CDR3 is TGTGCCAGTAGCTCGACCTCTGTTAGCAATCAGCCCCAGCATTTT. It encodes CASSSTSVSNQPQHF.

This clone was observed once. The chain couples TRBV29-1 to TRBJ2-1; 7 bases line up with TRBD2. The CDR3 totals 13 residues. Per germline, CDR1 SQVTM and CDR2 ANQGSEA. The chain's CDR3 is CTYGGTNYNEQFF. DNA of the CDR3: TGCACCTACGGCGGGACTAACTACAATGAGCAGTTCTTC.

The chain is built from TRBV4-2 and TRBJ1-1; perhaps TRBD1 as D (6 bases). The CDR3 extends over 16 amino acids. Per the germline V gene, CDR1 is LGHNA and CDR2 is YNFKEQ. Trimming removed 0 bases at V and 0 bases at J, with 11 bases between. CDR3: CASSQEPGALNTEAFF. CDR3 nucleotides: TGTGCCAGCAGCCAAGAGCCGGGGGCCCTGAACACTGAAGCTTTCTTT.

The chain joins TRBV6-1 to TRBJ1-6; D unresolved. V lost 2 bases to trimming and J lost 3 bases, with 8 bases between them. Germline V lookup: CDR1 MNHNS, CDR2 SASEGT. This CDR3 has 15 amino acids. The CDR3 nucleotides read TGTGCCAGCAGTGAAATTGAGGGCTATAATTCACCCCTCCACTTT. It encodes CASSEIEGYNSPLHF.

The V gene is TRBV21-1, the J gene TRBJ2-3; TRBD2 was called by the table and not checked on the DNA. TRBV21-1 is given as a pseudogene. The CDR3 length is 14 residues. As DNA, the CDR3 is TGTGCCACCACCCCCGGAGAGCCCTACCGTACGCAGTATTTT. It translates to CATTPGEPYRTQYF.

The J gene is TRBJ1-6, the V gene TRBV19; D is unresolved. There are 11 residues in the CDR3. Germline V gene data show CDR1 as LNHDA and CDR2 as SQIVND (reference sequence). V lost 7 bases and J 9 bases, leaving 7 bases between the germline ends. In DNA, the CDR3 is TGTGCCAGTATCAAAATTTCACCCCTCCACTTT. Its translation is CASIKISPLHF.

The rearrangement links TRBV6-1 to TRBJ1-4; maybe TRBD1 (5 bases). This CDR3 spans 14 amino acids. V lost 3 bases, J lost 1 base, and 6 bases lay in between. In germline, CDR1 is MNHNS, CDR2 SASEGT. The CDR3 region has the DNA TGTGCCAGCAGTGACAGGGAAACTAATGAAAAACTGTTTTTT. Its translation: CASSDRETNEKLFF.

This chain links TRBV2 with TRBJ1-6; a possible D gene is TRBD1 (5 bases). This CDR3 is 14 amino acids long. Germline CDR1 SNHLY, CDR2 FYNNEI. V dropped 10 bases and J dropped 14 bases, with 24 bases sitting between them. This chain's CDR3 is CAITRAGQGSALHF. The CDR3 DNA reads as TGTGCCATTACCCGGGCTGGACAAGGGTCGGCCCTCCACTTT.

CDR3 DNA sequence: TGTGCCAGCAGCCATGCTAGCGGGAGGGACCAAGAGACCCAGTACTTC. This translates into CASSHASGRDQETQYF. This rearrangement joins TRBV4-2 to TRBJ2-5; 12 bases fit TRBD2. The CDR3 spans 16 residues. V dropped 3 bases and J dropped 0; count of bases not matched to a gene: 2. From germline, CDR1 is LGHNA and CDR2 YNFKEQ.

This chain joins TRBV9 and TRBJ2-1, with 10 bases fitting TRBD2. After removal of 0 bases from V and 0 bases from J, the junction contained 3 bases not matched to a gene. CDR1 and CDR2 (germline): SGDLS, YYNGEE. The CDR3 covers 17 residues. CDR3: CASSVDPSGSSYNEQFF. The CDR3 DNA reads TGTGCCAGCAGCGTAGATCCTAGCGGGAGCTCCTACAATGAGCAGTTCTTC.

With respect to this clone: One end of the junction is discordant with germline, which a read error may explain. The chain has TRBV2 and TRBJ2-1; the D is unclear. CDR3 length equals 11 residues. The germline V gene encodes CDR1 SNHLY and CDR2 FYNNEI. In nucleotides, the CDR3 is TGTGCCAGCAGTGGGGTCGGATTCCCCGTCTTC. Its protein is CASSGVGFPVF.

There are a few counts of this clone. This chain uses TRBV6-2 or TRBV6-3 with TRBJ2-5; tentatively, D is TRBD1 or TRBD2 (5 bases each). This CDR3 is 20 amino acids long. Trimming stripped 5 bases from V and 2 bases from J, with 30 bases between. The germline V gene encodes CDR1 MNHEY and CDR2 SVGEGT. The CDR3 DNA reads TGTGCCAGCAGTCCCGGGGACGGAATTAATACCCGCTTACATCAAGAGACCCAGTACTTC. Translation: CASSPGDGINTRLHQETQYF.